The next 9 T cell receptor beta chains were all read from a single sample in a study of CD8+CD57+ T cells in acquired aplastic anemia. Genomic DNA acted as the template from which TCR beta VDJ combination and CDR3 sequence profiling were carried out. TCRdb re-called the reads with MiXCR, one entry per CDR3 protein. The repertoire holds about half a million distinct CDR3 sequences, with under 40% as singletons. Patients sequenced had flow cytometry evidence of CD8+CD57+ cell expansion. Input material: sorted CD4+, CD8+, or CD8+CD57+ T cells (not recorded which) from PBMCs. Receptors originate from a human donor with aplastic anemia.

In this sample, this clonotype turned up a few times. The CDR3 protein is CASILLGNTIYF. Written as DNA, the CDR3 is TGTGCCAGCATCCTCCTAGGAAACACCATATATTTT. This rearrangement joins TRBV6-1 to TRBJ1-3; no clear D gene. Trimming removed 7 bases at V and 4 bases at J, with 8 bases between. The CDR3 totals 12 residues. Germline CDR1 and CDR2: MNHNS and SASEGT.

This clonotype was observed a handful of times. The rearrangement uses TRBV11-2 and TRBJ1-5; D might be TRBD1 (5 bases). V was shortened by 2 bases and J by 5 bases, with 13 bases between the two germline ends. The CDR3 loop spans 15 amino acids. The V gene's germline CDR1 is SGHAT and CDR2 FQNNGV. CDR3: CASSLTPDSDQPQHF. The DNA of the CDR3 is TGTGCCAGCAGCTTAACCCCCGACAGCGATCAGCCCCAGCATTTT.

This clonotype appeared a few times. This chain uses TRBV7-3 with TRBJ1-1, with 7 positions matching TRBD1. Germline CDR1 reads SGHTA; CDR2 reads FQGTGA. Unmatched junction bases numbered 6, after V lost 5 bases and J lost 3 bases. The CDR3 spans 14 residues. The CDR3 DNA reads TGTGCCAGCAGCCCCCAGGGGGGGGACACTGAAGCTTTCTTT. Its protein is CASSPQGGDTEAFF. Looking up the rest from reference TRBV7-3 and TRBJ1-1 gives the full variable domain: GAGVSQTPSNKVTEKGKYVELRCDPISGHTALYWYRQSLGQGPEFLIYFQGTGAADDSGLPNDRFFAVRPEGSVSTLKIQRTERGDSAVYLCASSPQGGDTEAFFGQGTRLTVV.

The sample holds many counts of this clonotype. The chain carries TRBV12-3 or TRBV12-4 and TRBJ1-5, with D perhaps matching TRBD1 (5 bases). Trimming removed 1 base from V and 9 bases from J, with 13 bases in between. The CDR3 is 14 amino acids. Here the CDR3 DNA reads TGTGCCAGCAGTTTAGGGACATCCCTTTCGCCCCAGCATTTT. Protein: CASSLGTSLSPQHF.

This clonotype was counted at least ten times. The V gene is TRBV29-1, the J gene TRBJ2-2; no definite D call. The germline gives CDR1 SQVTM, CDR2 ANQGSEA. The CDR3 runs to 12 residues. V lost 2 bases and J lost 3, with 4 bases in between. The CDR3 loop reads CSVEFDTGELFF. CDR3 nucleotide sequence: TGCAGCGTTGAATTTGACACCGGGGAGCTGTTTTTT.

The chain couples TRBV24-1 to TRBJ2-1, with TRBD2 matching 14 bases. After removal of 11 bases from V and 3 bases from J, the junction contained 8 bases not matched to a gene. CDR3 length equals 16 residues. Germline CDR1 is KGHDR and CDR2 is SFDVKD. CDR3 sequence (DNA): TGTGCCAGCAGGGGACTAGCGGGGGCATACTACAATGAGCAGTTCTTC. As protein: CASRGLAGAYYNEQFF.

The table lists this clonotype with a few counts. This sequence joins TRBV3-1 and TRBJ2-7; no reliable D call. The CDR3 is made up of 13 amino acids. Trimming took off 5 bases at V and 1 base at J, with 9 bases between the two ends. Germline loops: CDR1 LGHDT, CDR2 YNNKEL (reference sequence). As DNA, the CDR3 is TGTGCCAGCAGCATCGACGGATCCTACGAGCAGTACTTC. Encoded protein: CASSIDGSYEQYF.

In the case of this clonotype: A much larger clone lies one base from this, so it may be a read error. The V and J genes are TRBV9 and TRBJ1-1; D gene unclear. From germline, CDR1 is SGDLS and CDR2 YYNGEE. The CDR3 contains 14 residues. The CDR3: CASSVAPEPTGAFF. CDR3 in DNA: TGTGCCAGCAGCGTAGCACCGGAGCCCACTGGAGCTTTCTTT.

Ten or more counts support this clonotype. The rearrangement joins TRBV19 to TRBJ1-5, with D possibly TRBD1 on 5 matching bases. Germline CDR1 reads LNHDA; CDR2 reads SQIVND (reference sequence). The length of the CDR3 is 14 residues. V was trimmed by 8 bases and J by 1 base, leaving 12 bases between them. The CDR3 DNA is TGTGCCAGTGCCCGACAGCTCAGCAATCAGCCCCAGCATTTT. This sequence encodes CASARQLSNQPQHF.